This TCR beta chain was sequenced in a study of blood T cell repertoires in COVID-19. Study in general: COVID-19 samples from acute and convalescent phases originated in the United States, Italy and Spain. T cells, B-cell-depleted T cells, or PBMCs provided the cDNA or gDNA that served as material.

Method: immunoSEQ multiplex PCR; TCRdb's copy keeps in-frame clones and lacks some. The sample holds about 57,000 clones, about 90% seen once. The germline V and J ends were trimmed by 0 bases and 4 bases, with 8 bases remaining between them. The CDR3 has 14 residues. CDR1 SGDLS and CDR2 YYNGEE come from the germline V gene. The rearrangement joins TRBV9 to TRBJ2-1; D is ambiguous. This clonotype was sampled from a woman aged 80 or over with COVID-19, enrolled during active disease. The source material was peripheral blood. The CDR3 nucleotides are TGTGCCAGCAGCGTAGGCGGCGGATACAATGAGCAGTTCTTC. Translating it yields CASSVGGGYNEQFF.